This TCR beta chain was recovered during a study of immune heterogeneity within non-small cell lung tumors. Findings of the study overall: Some T-cell receptor beta clonotypes occurred at high frequency. These high-frequency clonotypes were largely distinct between individual patients.

Multiplex PCR (32 V and 13 J primers) was used to amplify the TCR beta CDR3. TCRdb re-called the multiplex PCR reads with MiXCR, one entry per CDR3 protein. The data hold thousands of distinct CDR3 sequences, with roughly a quarter observed a single time. By proportion, this clonotype is medium-sized. Antigen unknown. The starting template was genomic DNA from bulk tumor, around 620 ng per sample. Biopsies that were spaced far apart were taken, several per primary tumor, during surgery. Untreated, newly diagnosed non-small cell lung cancer patients underwent curative surgery. The donors had newly diagnosed non-small cell lung cancer and underwent surgery intended to cure it. The CDR3 loop spans 14 amino acids. CDR1 and CDR2 (germline): SGHNT, YENEEA. After removal of 5 bases from V and 4 bases from J, the junction contained 4 bases not matched to a gene.

The chain employs TRBV11-3 and TRBJ2-2, with 7 positions matching TRBD1. The sample comprised lung tumor tissue. The origin of this receptor is a man aged 55-75 years with non-small cell lung cancer. The CDR3 sequence is CASSNRGSTGELFF. The DNA for the CDR3 is TGTGCCAGCAGCAACAGGGGAAGCACCGGGGAGCTGTTTTTT.